These 14 T cell receptor beta chains were sequenced from one sample in a study of beta chain features in type 1 diabetes. Whole-study findings and limits: Across all four CD4+ subsets, people with type 1 diabetes showed modestly shorter TCRB CDR3s.

These receptors' antigens are unknown. Every isolated RNA sample was fully reverse transcribed, so sequencing captured expressed TCRB transcripts. Sequencing used immunoSEQ multiplex PCR; TCRdb keeps in-frame clones, though not all of them. In the table there are some 330,000 clones, around 12% of which are singletons. The sample consisted of naive CD4+ T cells from blood. The receptor source for this set is a woman under 30 with type 1 diabetes.

V and J are TRBV30 and TRBJ1-5; D is ambiguous. From germline, CDR1 is GTSNPN and CDR2 SVGIG (reference sequence). The CDR3 length is 12 residues. The ends were cut back, 1 base at V and 6 bases at J, with 7 bases in the middle. Here the CDR3 reads CAWSGSGQPQHF. CDR3 sequence (DNA): TGTGCCTGGAGTGGATCGGGTCAGCCCCAGCATTTT. The whole variable domain, filled in from reference TRBV30 and TRBJ1-5, reads SQTIHQWPATLVQPVGSPLSLECTVEGTSNPNLYWYRQAAGRGLQLLFYSVGIGQISSEVPQNLSASRPQDRQFILSSKKLLLSDSGFYLCAWSGSGQPQHFGDGTRLSIL.

The rearrangement joins TRBV9 to TRBJ1-2; 7 bases line up with TRBD1. This CDR3 is 13 amino acids long. Germline lookup yields CDR1 SGDLS and CDR2 YYNGEE. V lost 3 bases, J lost 6 bases, and 5 bases stayed unmatched. Here the CDR3 reads CASSAQGFDGYTF. The CDR3 DNA reads as TGTGCCAGCAGCGCACAGGGGTTCGATGGCTACACCTTC. The variable domain in full, with the rest retrieved from reference TRBV9 and TRBJ1-2, is DSGVTQTPKHLITATGQRVTLRCSPRSGDLSVYWYQQSLDQGLQFLIQYYNGEERAKGNILERFSAQQFPDLHSELNLSSLELGDSALYFCASSAQGFDGYTFGSGTRLTVV.

The rearrangement links TRBV15 to TRBJ2-7, with D hard to call. The CDR3 has 14 amino acids. The V and J ends lost 0 bases and 2 bases respectively, with 8 bases between them. Germline CDR1 is LNHNV and CDR2 is YYDKDF (reference sequence). The CDR3 spells CATSRDDKPYEQYF. The DNA for the CDR3 is TGTGCCACCAGCAGAGATGACAAACCCTACGAGCAGTACTTC.

This clone was detected only a few times. The chain employs TRBV11-2 and TRBJ1-6; tentatively, D is TRBD1 (5 bases). The germline V gene has CDR1 SGHAT and CDR2 FQNNGV. Trimming took off 5 bases at V and 0 bases at J, with 17 bases between the two ends. The CDR3 runs 18 residues. CDR3: CASSPTGLNSSYNSPLHF. The DNA of the CDR3 is TGTGCCAGCAGCCCGACGGGACTCAACAGCTCCTATAATTCACCCCTCCACTTT. Filled out from reference TRBV11-2 and TRBJ1-6, the complete variable domain reads EAGVAQSPRYKIIEKRQSVAFWCNPISGHATLYWYQQILGQGPKLLIQFQNNGVVDDSQLPKDRFSAERLKGVDSTLKIQPAKLEDSAVYLCASSPTGLNSSYNSPLHFGNGTRLTVT.

The CDR3 protein is CASSQASTDTQYF. DNA of the CDR3: TGCGCCAGCAGCCAAGCGTCCACAGATACGCAGTATTTT. The rearrangement uses TRBV5-1 and TRBJ2-3; D gene uncertain. Germline CDR1 is SGHRS and CDR2 is YFSETQ. V was pared by 4 bases and J by 2 bases, with 8 bases between. The CDR3 loop spans 13 amino acids.

Only a few counts were recorded for this clone. The chain employs TRBV7-2 and TRBJ2-1; D call uncertain. Germline-derived CDR1 and CDR2 are SGHTA and FQGNSA. V was pared by 0 bases and J by 6 bases, with 6 bases between. CDR3 length: 13 amino acids. The CDR3 here is CASSLALVNEQFF. The CDR3 nucleotides are TGTGCCAGCAGCTTAGCGCTAGTCAATGAGCAGTTCTTC.

The CDR3 DNA is TGTGCCAGCACAGACAGGCTTGGTGAAAAACTGTTTTTT. It encodes CASTDRLGEKLFF. The genes are TRBV6-5 and TRBJ1-4, with D possibly being TRBD1 (6 bases). The CDR3 runs 13 residues. Trimming removed 7 bases at V and 7 bases at J, with 13 bases between. In germline, CDR1 is MNHEY, CDR2 SVGAGI.

The chain combines TRBV12-5 with TRBJ2-1, with 9 bases matching TRBD1. V trimming: 3 bases; J trimming: 5 bases; junction bases outside the gene matches: 14. Germline values: CDR1 LGHNT, CDR2 FRNRAP. This CDR3 region has 18 residues. The CDR3 DNA sequence: TGTGCTAGTGGTTTTATGGCCATACCCGGGACAGGGAACAATGAGCAGTTCTTC. Translating gives CASGFMAIPGTGNNEQFF.

The chain uses TRBV14 and TRBJ1-1; D might be TRBD1 (5 bases). The CDR3 contains 16 residues. Germline V gene data show CDR1 as SGHDN and CDR2 as FVKESK. V lost 2 bases to trimming and J lost 1 base, with 14 bases between them. The CDR3 region is CASSQLLGLGNTEAFF. The CDR3, as DNA: TGTGCCAGCAGCCAACTCTTGGGGCTAGGGAACACTGAAGCTTTCTTT.

This sequence joins TRBV29-1 and TRBJ2-7; D perhaps matches TRBD2 (6 bases). Germline V gene sequence: CDR1 SQVTM, CDR2 ANQGSEA. The CDR3 contains 15 residues. V was shortened by 1 base and J by 6 bases, with 19 bases between the two germline ends. The CDR3: CSVEVGDSLSGEQYF. The CDR3 DNA reads TGCAGCGTTGAAGTCGGGGACTCCCTTTCTGGCGAGCAGTACTTC.

This clone was observed a few times. The rearrangement links TRBV19 to TRBJ2-1; the D gene is possibly TRBD1 (6 bases). This CDR3 has 12 residues. Trimming stripped 5 bases from V and 7 bases from J, with 9 bases between. CDR1 and CDR2 from the germline V gene are LNHDA and SQIVND (reference sequence). DNA for the CDR3: TGTGCCAGTAGTCACAGGGCGAATGAGCAGTTCTTC. Its translation is CASSHRANEQFF.

This rearrangement joins TRBV10-3 to TRBJ2-1; the match to TRBD2 covers 13 bases. Germline V CDR1 and CDR2: ENHRY, SYGVKD. The V segment lost 8 bases and the J segment 5 bases; nucleotides outside the gene matches: 9. The CDR3 extends over 16 amino acids. The CDR3 spells CAIASRLAGGDNEQFF. Here the CDR3 DNA reads TGTGCCATCGCTTCGCGACTAGCGGGGGGTGACAATGAGCAGTTCTTC.

V usage is TRBV30 and J usage is TRBJ2-1; TRBD2 agrees at 10 bases. Germline V gene sequence: CDR1 GTSNPN, CDR2 SVGIG (reference sequence). Unmatched junction bases numbered 14, after V lost 5 bases and J lost 1 base. The CDR3 length is 18 residues. The CDR3 DNA sequence: TGTGCCTGGGCAAGGCTATTGTCTAGCGGGGGATCCTACAATGAGCAGTTCTTC. Translated: CAWARLLSSGGSYNEQFF.

This clone was counted between two and nine times. The rearrangement joins TRBV5-1 to TRBJ1-2; no firm D call. The J call is in doubt because the DNA end fits TRBJ2-1 better. The CDR3 extends over 9 amino acids. The V gene's germline CDR1 is SGHRS and CDR2 YFSETQ. Here the CDR3 reads CASSPLQFF. The CDR3 DNA follows: TGCGCCAGCAGCCCCCTACAGTTCTTC.